This TCR beta chain was identified during a study of blood T cells in healthy people across ages (dated by TCRdb to 2015 to 2017). The study in broad terms: In model experiments, roughly one uniquely barcoded TCR beta cDNA molecule per two T cells was captured by template switching. Using deep sequencing normalized with unique cDNA molecular identifiers, the study measured how TCR beta repertoire diversity changes with age. The donors were split into four age groups: young (average around 15 years), middle-aged (roughly 39), aged (more than 55) and long-lived (roughly 77). To avoid experimental bias, donors of different ages were distributed randomly across sequencing lanes. Two additional independent replicas of 1 million unique cDNA reads from the same blood draw were analyzed for two donors (one aged 18 to 30 and one aged 80 or older).

The roughly 42 donors, aged 6 to 90 years, were systemically healthy Caucasian individuals from Russia. Each donor gave roughly 9 milliliters of peripheral blood, drawn into EDTA-treated Vacutainer tubes. Ficoll-Paque density-gradient centrifugation was used to isolate PBMCs, with at least 7 million per sample. Total RNA was extracted from PBMCs with Trizol reagent, with at least 5 micrograms obtained per sample. The percentages of naive CD45RAhigh/CD27high T cells were determined by flow cytometry on a PBMC aliquot from every donor. In regard to this clonotype: Its antigen is currently not known. The input lacks base qualities; no much larger clone sits a single base away.

The CDR3, cysteine through phenylalanine, is 12 amino acids long. CDR3 DNA only is kept here, 36 bases in frame from base 1. V lost 3 bases and J lost 13 bases; the stretch between them is 16 bases long. In the germline V gene, CDR1 corresponds to SQVTM and CDR2 to ANQGSEA. On the study overall, not on this receptor specifically: Estimates of total diversity based on one million sequenced T cells were regarded as lower bounds and as underestimates. Conclusive comparison of naive and antigen-experienced compartments was prevented by the profiling of bulk unsorted PBMCs. A strong correlation was found between observed TCR beta diversity and the percentage of naive T cells measured by flow cytometry. The long-lived group showed more naive CD4+ T cells, fewer expanded clones and increased TCR diversity than the aged group, suggesting age selection. Donor CMV infection status was unknown, potentially confounding age-related changes in expanded clonotypes. As age increased, observed TCR beta diversity per million T cells dropped in a roughly linear way, and a significant reduction was already evident by age roughly 40.

Library creation used 5' RACE. TCRdb names Illumina HiSeq 2500 as the instrument used. The second PCR ran for about 6 to 11 cycles and used a J-beta primer mix along with a sample-barcoded 5' primer. A unique molecular identifier was introduced onto each TCR beta cDNA molecule by a template-switch 5' adaptor carrying 12 random nucleotides. Each sample yielded at least 2.5 million CDR3-containing paired-end reads. First-strand cDNA was synthesized from all RNA with the Mint cDNA synthesis kit, primed by a TRBC-specific oligonucleotide. Following uracil-DNA glycosylase treatment, all cDNA underwent a first 18-cycle PCR with the universal primers M1SS and BC2_uni_R. Per the source publication's procedure: For normalization, 1 million high-quality reads were randomly selected from each sample, with every read carrying a distinct molecular identifier. Reads sharing molecular identifiers were discarded rather than binned into consensus sequences. CDR3 identification, clonotype clustering and error correction used MiTCR with a Q25 quality threshold and the strictest error-elimination algorithm. A nonparametric unseen species model with Euler transformation was used to estimate lower-bound total TCR beta diversity. The public reads were reanalyzed by TCRdb: fastp trimming at Q25, MiXCR alignment, in-frame beta chains only. Each entry merges the rows of one CDR3 protein and shows their most common DNA and genes. The V and J calls shown here were made by TCRdb, not taken from the authors' results. In this sample the table shows some 1,500,000 distinct CDR3 sequences, less than 45% of which occur a single time. The ten largest clonotypes hold around 4% of the sample.

The chain uses TRBV29-1 and TRBJ2-1; matching of 5 bases hints at TRBD1 as the D gene. The clonotype was recovered from a woman under 30 in good health. Sequencing was carried out using blood. The base sequence is TGCAGCGTTGATAAGGGGCAGGAGACCCAGTTCTTC. It translates to CSVDKGQETQFF.